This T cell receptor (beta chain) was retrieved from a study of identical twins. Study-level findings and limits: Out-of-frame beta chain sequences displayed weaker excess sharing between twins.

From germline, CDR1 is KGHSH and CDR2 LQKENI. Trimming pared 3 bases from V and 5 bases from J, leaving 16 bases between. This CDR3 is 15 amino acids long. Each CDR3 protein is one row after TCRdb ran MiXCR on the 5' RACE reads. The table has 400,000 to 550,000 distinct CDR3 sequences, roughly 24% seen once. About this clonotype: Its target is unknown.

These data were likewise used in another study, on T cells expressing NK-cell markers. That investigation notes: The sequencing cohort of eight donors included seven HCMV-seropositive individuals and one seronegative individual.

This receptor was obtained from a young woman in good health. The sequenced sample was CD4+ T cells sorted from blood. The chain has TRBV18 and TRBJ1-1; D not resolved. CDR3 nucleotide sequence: TGTGCCAGCTCACCGACCGGACTGCCGGGGACTGAAGCTTTCTTT. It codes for CASSPTGLPGTEAFF.